These 8 T cell receptor beta chains came from one sample sequenced in a study of vaccination and CD4 T cells after COVID-19. Sequenced with the Oncomine TCR Beta short-read assay was DNA taken from cultured CD4+ T cells. TCRdb reprocessed the PCR reads with MiXCR, giving one entry per CDR3 protein. The data show more than 13,000 distinct CDR3 sequences, with roughly 20% seen just once and approximately 16% held by the top ten. These receptors have no known antigen. Treatment denoted: roughly 11-day PBMC culture with coronavirus spike peptide pools or control peptides (ViraFEST assay). Sequencing was carried out using cultured CD4+ T cells from blood. Every receptor here comes from a human donor with COVID-19.

This chain uses TRBV6-5 with TRBJ1-1; D ambiguous. CDR3 length: 14 amino acids. V was trimmed by 4 bases and J by 6 bases, leaving 15 bases between them. CDR1 and CDR2 (germline): MNHEY, SVGAGI. In DNA form, the CDR3 reads TGTGCCAGCAGTTCGATCCAGGTCTTTTCTGAAGCTTTCTTT. Its protein product is CASSSIQVFSEAFF.

The J gene is TRBJ2-3, the V gene TRBV6-1, with D possibly matching TRBD2 (6 bases). CDR1 is MNHNS, CDR2 SASEGT, per germline. The CDR3 loop spans 12 amino acids. V was clipped by 4 bases and J by 5 bases, with 7 bases between them. For the CDR3, the DNA is TGTGCCAGCAGTGGGGGACTAGATACGCAGTATTTT. Translation: CASSGGLDTQYF.

The chain couples TRBV7-2 to TRBJ1-2, with TRBD1 as a possible D gene (5 bases). Germline V gene data show CDR1 as SGHTA and CDR2 as FQGNSA. Trimming removed 5 bases from V and 3 bases from J, with 10 bases in between. The CDR3 covers 13 residues. The chain's CDR3 is CASSPREDYGYTF. The DNA for the CDR3 is TGTGCCAGCAGCCCCAGGGAAGACTATGGCTACACCTTC.

The chain uses TRBV20-1 and TRBJ1-4; D is unclear. V was cut by 2 bases and J by 3 bases, with 7 bases left in between. The germline V gene has CDR1 DFQATT and CDR2 SNEGSKA (reference sequence). CDR3 length equals 13 residues. The CDR3 DNA sequence: TGCAGTGCTAGACAGGATCCTAATGAAAAACTGTTTTTT. Residues: CSARQDPNEKLFF.

This clonotype is labeled medium-sized. The chain couples TRBV7-2 to TRBJ1-5; unclear D gene. The CDR3 runs to 16 residues. Germline CDR1 is SGHTA and CDR2 is FQGNSA. Between the trimmed V and J ends, which lost 1 base and 1 base, there was a span of 11 bases. DNA for the CDR3: TGTGCCAGCAGCTTAGTTGTTGGTGTGAGCAATCAGCCCCAGCATTTT. As protein: CASSLVVGVSNQPQHF.

This clonotype was recorded a few times. V gene TRBV20-1 combines with J gene TRBJ2-5, with D possibly being TRBD1 or TRBD2 (5 bases each). The germline V and J ends were trimmed by 6 bases and 5 bases, with 13 bases remaining between them. The germline gives CDR1 DFQATT, CDR2 SNEGSKA (reference sequence). The CDR3 contains 12 residues. The CDR3 protein is CSAGERLETQYF. The CDR3 coding sequence is TGCAGTGCGGGGGAGAGATTGGAGACCCAGTACTTC.

This clonotype is labeled medium-sized (0.01 to 0.1%). The chain links TRBV24-1 to TRBJ1-6; D call uncertain. V was trimmed by 5 bases and J by 1 base, leaving 11 bases between them. CDR1 and CDR2 from the germline V gene are KGHDR and SFDVKD. The CDR3 covers 16 residues. CDR3 loop: CATSVQAPSYNSPLHF. The CDR3 DNA is TGTGCCACCAGTGTTCAGGCGCCGTCCTATAATTCACCCCTCCACTTT.

This clonotype has only one observation. The chain employs TRBV6-2 or TRBV6-3 and TRBJ2-7; no clear D gene. The CDR3 sequence is 13 residues long. Per the germline V gene, CDR1 is MNHEY and CDR2 is SVGEGT. V lost 6 bases and J 4 bases, leaving 13 bases between the germline ends. This chain's CDR3 is CASRTPNRYEQYF. As DNA, the CDR3 is TGTGCCAGCAGGACCCCGAATAGGTACGAGCAGTACTTC.